Below, 16 T cell receptor beta chains from the same sample are listed, as sequenced in a study of control samples from healthy donors and cancer patients. Method: immunoSEQ multiplex PCR; TCRdb's copy keeps in-frame clones and lacks some. This table has approximately 140,000 clones, roughly 94% appearing once. The source material was blood. These receptors originate from a man aged 40-49 years in good health.

This chain uses TRBV28 with TRBJ1-1; the D is unclear. Germline CDR1 and CDR2: MDHEN and SYDVKM. The CDR3 is 14 residues long. Trimming removed 1 base from V and 0 bases from J, with 6 bases in between. The CDR3 loop is CASSLFLMNTEAFF. CDR3 DNA: TGTGCCAGCAGTTTATTCTTAATGAACACTGAAGCTTTCTTT. Together with reference TRBV28 and TRBJ1-1, the CDR3 gives the full variable domain: DVKVTQSSRYLVKRTGEKVFLECVQDMDHENMFWYRQDPGLGLRLIYFSYDVKMKEKGDIPEGYSVSREKKERFSLILESASTNQTSMYLCASSLFLMNTEAFFGQGTRLTVV.

The J gene is TRBJ1-2, the V gene TRBV21-1; the D call in the table, TRBD1, was not verified against the DNA. TRBV21-1 constitutes a pseudogene. CDR3 length equals 15 residues. DNA for the CDR3: TGTGCCAGCAGCAAAACGCCAGGCTCTAACTATGGCTACACCTTC. This translates into CASSKTPGSNYGYTF.

This clone occurred a few times. This rearrangement joins TRBV5-6 to TRBJ1-3; D possibly corresponds to TRBD1 (6 bases). CDR1 and CDR2 from the germline V gene are SGHDT and YYEEEE. The V end was cut by 1 base, the J end by 0 bases, with 14 bases between. The CDR3 length is 17 residues. CDR3 amino acids: CASSLFQQGYSGNTIYF. CDR3 DNA sequence: TGTGCCAGCAGCTTGTTCCAACAGGGCTACTCTGGAAACACCATATATTTT.

The J gene is TRBJ2-6, the V gene TRBV28, with no clear D. Germline CDR1 reads MDHEN; CDR2 reads SYDVKM. V lost 5 bases and J lost 0, with 8 bases in between. This CDR3 region has 15 residues. The CDR3, as DNA: TGTGCCAGCAGTACAAGAAACTCTGGGGCCAACGTCCTGACTTTC. This encodes CASSTRNSGANVLTF.

The chain recombines TRBV30 with TRBJ2-5, with D possibly matching TRBD2 (5 bases). The V and J ends lost 1 base and 6 bases respectively, with 15 bases between them. CDR1 and CDR2 (germline): GTSNPN, SVGIG (reference sequence). The CDR3 has 14 residues. CDR3: CAWSEVPGSKTQYF. Here the CDR3 DNA reads TGTGCCTGGAGTGAGGTTCCGGGGTCGAAGACCCAGTACTTC.

In its sample, this clone was seen once. At one boundary the junction diverges from the germline segment, which might be a read error. This chain links TRBV28 with TRBJ2-5; a weak D match, TRBD2 (7 bases). CDR3 size: 13 residues. Germline CDR1 is MDHEN and CDR2 is SYDVKM. The CDR3 DNA reads TGTGCCACCAAGCGGGGACATCAAGGGACCCAGTACTTC. Its translation is CATKRGHQGTQYF.

The V gene is TRBV9, the J gene TRBJ2-7, with 10 bases aligning to TRBD1. The CDR3 length is 14 residues. Germline CDR1 reads SGDLS; CDR2 reads YYNGEE. The V segment lost 2 bases and the J segment 7 bases; nucleotides outside the gene matches: 6. This chain's CDR3 is CASSVTGTGEEQYF. The CDR3 DNA sequence: TGTGCCAGCAGCGTTACCGGGACAGGGGAAGAGCAGTACTTC.

This chain connects TRBV11-2 to TRBJ1-4; D unresolved. The CDR3 is 14 amino acids. Trimming removed 8 bases from V and 0 bases from J, with 10 bases in between. From germline, CDR1 is SGHAT and CDR2 FQNNGV. The DNA of the CDR3 is TGTGCCAGCTCGACGGATCCAACTAATGAAAAACTGTTTTTT. Residues: CASSTDPTNEKLFF.

The gene calls are TRBV24-1 and TRBJ2-7; D not resolved. The CDR3 length is 13 residues. Germline CDR1 reads KGHDR; CDR2 reads SFDVKD. V dropped 4 bases and J dropped 4 bases, with 10 bases sitting between them. CDR3 coding DNA: TGTGCCACCAGTGACGGCCCCGCTTACGAGCAGTACTTC. Protein: CATSDGPAYEQYF.

The chain uses TRBV5-6 and TRBJ2-7; 7 nucleotides match TRBD1. This CDR3 is built from 13 residues. Trimming at V came to 4 bases and at J to 2 bases, leaving 3 bases not matched to a gene. Germline V CDR1 and CDR2: SGHDT, YYEEEE. The CDR3: CASSGGQTYEQYF. DNA for the CDR3: TGTGCCAGCAGCGGGGGACAGACCTACGAGCAGTACTTC.

This clone appeared a few times. The chain is built from TRBV6-2 or TRBV6-3 and TRBJ1-6; D remains unclear. With 6 bases removed from V and 9 bases from J, the gap between germline ends came to 18 bases. Germline values: CDR1 MNHEY, CDR2 SVGEGT. The CDR3 sequence is 15 residues long. The CDR3 DNA is TGTGCCAGCAGCTCTTCCTCAACGAGCGGTTCACCCCTCCACTTT. This gives the protein CASSSSSTSGSPLHF.

V and J are TRBV5-4 and TRBJ1-2, with 8 bases lining up with TRBD1. The CDR3 totals 14 residues. J gave up 7 bases and V 4 bases, and 9 bases lay outside the gene matches. Germline V gives CDR1 SGHNT, CDR2 YYREEE (reference sequence). Written as DNA, the CDR3 is TGTGCCAGCAGCAAATCAGGGGGCTCGCTTGGCTACACCTTC. This sequence encodes CASSKSGGSLGYTF.

The chain carries TRBV5-8 and TRBJ2-7; 9 nucleotides agree with TRBD2. Germline-derived CDR1 and CDR2 are SGHTS and YDEGEE. This CDR3 spans 18 amino acids. With 1 base clipped from V and 0 bases from J, the junction kept 11 bases outside the gene matches. Here the CDR3 DNA reads TGTGCCAGCAGCTTGTTCGGGGGTAGCGGGGGACTCTCCTACGAGCAGTACTTC. Encoded protein: CASSLFGGSGGLSYEQYF.

The rearrangement uses TRBV7-2 and TRBJ1-2, with unresolved D. The germline V gene has CDR1 SGHTA and CDR2 FQGNSA. The CDR3 runs 12 residues. V lost 1 base, J lost 5 bases, and 5 bases lay in between. The CDR3 DNA reads as TGTGCCAGCAGCTTAGGAGGTTATGGCTACACCTTC. Translated, it gives CASSLGGYGYTF.

V and J are TRBV6-2 or TRBV6-3 and TRBJ2-5; D is ambiguous. Trimming cost V 0 bases and J 0 bases, with 11 bases left between them. The germline gives CDR1 MNHEY, CDR2 SVGEGT. The CDR3 is 16 amino acids. CDR3 sequence: CASSYSSQRYQETQYF. The CDR3 region has the DNA TGTGCCAGCAGTTACTCGTCGCAGAGGTACCAAGAGACCCAGTACTTC.

The rearrangement uses TRBV19 and TRBJ2-3, with 9 positions matching TRBD2. The length of the CDR3 is 16 residues. Germline V gene data show CDR1 as LNHDA and CDR2 as SQIVND (reference sequence). Trimming at V came to 3 bases and at J to 3 bases, leaving 7 bases not matched to a gene. CDR3 in amino acids: CASSISGRGGTDTQYF. The CDR3 DNA is TGTGCCAGTAGTATTAGCGGGAGAGGTGGGACAGATACGCAGTATTTT.